Given below is one T cell receptor beta chain in context. The record originates from a study of shared clonotypes between healthy human individuals. V was pared by 4 bases and J by 7 bases, with 9 bases of the junction left unmatched. CDR1 is MDHEN, CDR2 SYDVKM, per germline. This CDR3 contains 14 residues. An even split of each subset's genomic DNA across several immunoSEQ plates was performed. As processed by the authors: Junction-only sequences without quality scores came from ImmunoSEQ, so filtering differed. The table came from immunoSEQ multiplex PCR; TCRdb's copy has only in-frame clones and leaves some out. V and J calls and clone size are as listed in that table; D and trimming were resolved from the DNA. The sample gives about 2.3 million clones, over 90% of which show up once; approximately 0.4% is in the top ten.

The receptor comes from a man aged 18 to 35 in good health. Some clones in this sample may be carry-over from other donors' samples. The chain has TRBV28 and TRBJ2-5; 7 bases are shared with TRBD2. Sequences were obtained from naive CD4+ T cells from PBMCs. Subset in this sample: CD45RA+ positively selected. CDR3 region: CASSSPGTGGTQYF. The CDR3 DNA reads TGTGCCAGCAGTTCCCCCGGGACGGGGGGGACCCAGTACTTC.